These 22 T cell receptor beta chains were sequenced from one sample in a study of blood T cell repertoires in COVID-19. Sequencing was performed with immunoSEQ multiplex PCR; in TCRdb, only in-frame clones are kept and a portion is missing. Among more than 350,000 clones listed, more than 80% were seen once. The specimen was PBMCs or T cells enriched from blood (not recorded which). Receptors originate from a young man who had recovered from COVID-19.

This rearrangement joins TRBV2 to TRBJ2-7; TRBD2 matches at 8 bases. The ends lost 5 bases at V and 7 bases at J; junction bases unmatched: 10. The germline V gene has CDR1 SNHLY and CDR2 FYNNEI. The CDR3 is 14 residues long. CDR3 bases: TGTGCCAGCAGTAGAGGCGGGGGGAAGTATGAGCAGTACTTC. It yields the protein CASSRGGGKYEQYF.

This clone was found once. This CDR3 reads CAIGSGGTDTQYF. The CDR3 DNA is TGTGCCATCGGTAGCGGGGGTACAGATACGCAGTATTTT. The rearrangement uses TRBV10-3 and TRBJ2-3; 9 bases line up with TRBD2. V shed 8 bases and J 3 bases; nucleotides not matched to a gene: 3. The CDR3 loop spans 13 amino acids. Germline V lookup: CDR1 ENHRY, CDR2 SYGVKD.

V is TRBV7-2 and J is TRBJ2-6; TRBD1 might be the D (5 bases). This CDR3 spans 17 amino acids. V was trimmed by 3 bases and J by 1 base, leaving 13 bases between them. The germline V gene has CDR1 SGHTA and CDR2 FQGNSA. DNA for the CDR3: TGTGCCAGCAGCTTGAGGCAGGGTGGATCTGGGGCCAACGTCCTGACTTTC. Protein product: CASSLRQGGSGANVLTF.

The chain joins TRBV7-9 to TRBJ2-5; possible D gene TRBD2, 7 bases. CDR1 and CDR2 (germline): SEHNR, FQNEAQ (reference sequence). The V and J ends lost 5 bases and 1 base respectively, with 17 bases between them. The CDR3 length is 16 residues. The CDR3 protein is CASSGGAGVTQETQYF. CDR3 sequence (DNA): TGTGCCAGCAGCGGGGGGGCAGGGGTCACCCAAGAGACCCAGTACTTC.

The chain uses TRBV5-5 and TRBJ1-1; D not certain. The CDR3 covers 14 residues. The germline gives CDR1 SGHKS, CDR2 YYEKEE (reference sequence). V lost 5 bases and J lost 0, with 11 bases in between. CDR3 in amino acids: CASSLQALNTEAFF. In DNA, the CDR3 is TGTGCCAGCAGTCTGCAGGCGCTGAACACTGAAGCTTTCTTT. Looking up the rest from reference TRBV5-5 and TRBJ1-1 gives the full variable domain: DAGVTQSPTHLIKTRGQQVTLRCSPISGHKSVSWYQQVLGQGPQFIFQYYEKEERGRGNFPDRFSARQFPNYSSELNVNALLLGDSALYLCASSLQALNTEAFFGQGTRLTVV.

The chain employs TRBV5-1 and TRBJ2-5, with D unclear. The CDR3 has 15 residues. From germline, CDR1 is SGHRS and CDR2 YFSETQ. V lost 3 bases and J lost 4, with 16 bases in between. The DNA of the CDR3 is TGCGCCAGCAGCTCCAAGGCGGCTCCCCTAGAGACCCAGTACTTC. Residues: CASSSKAAPLETQYF.

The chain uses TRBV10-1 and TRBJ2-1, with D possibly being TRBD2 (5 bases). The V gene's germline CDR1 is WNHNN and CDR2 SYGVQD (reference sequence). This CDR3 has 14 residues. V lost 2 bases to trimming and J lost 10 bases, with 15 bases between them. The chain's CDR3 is CASSEPRGPGEQFF. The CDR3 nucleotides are TGCGCCAGCAGTGAGCCACGAGGGCCGGGGGAGCAGTTCTTC.

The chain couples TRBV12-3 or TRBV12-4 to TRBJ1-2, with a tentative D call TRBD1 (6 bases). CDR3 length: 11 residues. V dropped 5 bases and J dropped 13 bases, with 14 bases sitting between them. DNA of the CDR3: TGTGCCAGCAGTCAAGGGGGTTTAATCACCTTC. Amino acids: CASSQGGLITF.

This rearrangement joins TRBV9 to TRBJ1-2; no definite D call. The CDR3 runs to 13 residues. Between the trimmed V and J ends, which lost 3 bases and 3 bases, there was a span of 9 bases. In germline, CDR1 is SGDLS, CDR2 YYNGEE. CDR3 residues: CASSGTRDYGYTF. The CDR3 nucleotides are TGTGCCAGCAGCGGGACTAGGGACTATGGCTACACCTTC.

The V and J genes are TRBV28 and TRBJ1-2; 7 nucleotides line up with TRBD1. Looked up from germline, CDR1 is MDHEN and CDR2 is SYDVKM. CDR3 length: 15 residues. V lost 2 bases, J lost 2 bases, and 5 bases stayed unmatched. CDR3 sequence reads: CASSLPTGTNYGYTF. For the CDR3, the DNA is TGTGCCAGCAGTTTACCGACAGGGACCAACTATGGCTACACCTTC.

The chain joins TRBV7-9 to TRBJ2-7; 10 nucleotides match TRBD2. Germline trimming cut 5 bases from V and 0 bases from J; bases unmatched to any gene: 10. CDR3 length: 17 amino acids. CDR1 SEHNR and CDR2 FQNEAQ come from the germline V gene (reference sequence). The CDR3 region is CASSLPSGSSISYEQYF. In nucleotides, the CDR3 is TGTGCCAGCAGCCTACCTAGCGGGAGTTCAATCTCCTACGAGCAGTACTTC.

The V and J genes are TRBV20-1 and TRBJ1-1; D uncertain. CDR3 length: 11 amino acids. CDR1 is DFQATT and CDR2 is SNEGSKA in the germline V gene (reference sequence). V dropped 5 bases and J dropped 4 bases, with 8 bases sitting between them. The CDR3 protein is CSAPDITEAFF. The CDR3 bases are TGCAGTGCTCCTGACATCACTGAAGCTTTCTTT.

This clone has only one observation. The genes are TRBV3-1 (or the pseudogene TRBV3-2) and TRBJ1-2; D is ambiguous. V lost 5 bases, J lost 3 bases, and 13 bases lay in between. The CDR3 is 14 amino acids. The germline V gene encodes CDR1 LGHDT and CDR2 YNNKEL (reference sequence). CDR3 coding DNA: TGTGCCAGCAGCGATTCGACTGCAGACTATGGCTACACCTTC. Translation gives CASSDSTADYGYTF.

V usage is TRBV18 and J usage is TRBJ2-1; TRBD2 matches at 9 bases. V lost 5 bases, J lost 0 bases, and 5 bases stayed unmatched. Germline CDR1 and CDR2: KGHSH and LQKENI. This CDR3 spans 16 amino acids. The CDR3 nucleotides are TGTGCCAGCTCAGGCAAAGCGGGGGGCTCCTACAATGAGCAGTTCTTC. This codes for CASSGKAGGSYNEQFF.

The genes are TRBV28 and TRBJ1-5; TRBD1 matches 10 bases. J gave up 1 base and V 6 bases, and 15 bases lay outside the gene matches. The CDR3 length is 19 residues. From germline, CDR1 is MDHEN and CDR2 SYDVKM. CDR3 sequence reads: CASRVPRDRGRVSNQPQHF. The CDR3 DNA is TGTGCCAGCAGGGTTCCCAGGGACAGGGGACGTGTGAGCAATCAGCCCCAGCATTTT.

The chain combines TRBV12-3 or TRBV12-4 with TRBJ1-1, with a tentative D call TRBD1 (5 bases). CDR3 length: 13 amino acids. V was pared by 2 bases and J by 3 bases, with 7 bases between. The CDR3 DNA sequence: TGTGCCAGCAGTTTAACAGGATACACTGAAGCTTTCTTT. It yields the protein CASSLTGYTEAFF.

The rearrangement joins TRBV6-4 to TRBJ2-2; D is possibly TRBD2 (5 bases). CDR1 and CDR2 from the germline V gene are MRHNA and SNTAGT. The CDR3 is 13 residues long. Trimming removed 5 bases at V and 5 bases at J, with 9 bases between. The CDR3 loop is CASSRTGTGELFF. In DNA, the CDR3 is TGTGCCAGCAGTCGAACGGGGACCGGGGAGCTGTTTTTT.

CDR3 region: CASSYSKLAGSPLHF. CDR3 in DNA: TGTGCCAGCAGTTACTCGAAGTTAGCCGGTTCACCCCTCCACTTT. This chain joins TRBV6-5 and TRBJ1-6; D is undetermined. The germline gives CDR1 MNHEY, CDR2 SVGAGI. The CDR3 runs 15 residues. With 0 bases removed from V and 9 bases from J, the gap between germline ends came to 12 bases.

CDR3 sequence reads: CASSKGSWNTEAFF. CDR3 sequence (DNA): TGTGCCAGTAGTAAAGGGAGTTGGAACACTGAAGCTTTCTTT. This chain links TRBV19 with TRBJ1-1; D gene uncertain. Trimming took off 4 bases at V and 1 base at J, with 10 bases between the two ends. CDR3 length: 14 residues. Germline CDR1 LNHDA, CDR2 SQIVND (reference sequence).

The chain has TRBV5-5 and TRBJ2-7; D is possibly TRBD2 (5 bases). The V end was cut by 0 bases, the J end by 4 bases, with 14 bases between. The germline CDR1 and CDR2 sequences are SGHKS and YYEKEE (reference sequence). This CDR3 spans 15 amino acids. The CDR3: CASSLGPEVVYEQYF. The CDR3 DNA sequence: TGTGCCAGCAGCTTGGGACCGGAGGTAGTATACGAGCAGTACTTC.

This CDR3 is CASSGNTGVGNQPQHF. Written as DNA, the CDR3 is TGTGCCAGCAGCGGAAATACAGGGGTCGGCAATCAGCCCCAGCATTTT. The chain couples TRBV2 to TRBJ1-5; 7 bases map to TRBD1. Germline-derived CDR1 and CDR2 are SNHLY and FYNNEI. This CDR3 has 16 residues. V trimming: 6 bases; J trimming: 2 bases; junction bases outside the gene matches: 10.

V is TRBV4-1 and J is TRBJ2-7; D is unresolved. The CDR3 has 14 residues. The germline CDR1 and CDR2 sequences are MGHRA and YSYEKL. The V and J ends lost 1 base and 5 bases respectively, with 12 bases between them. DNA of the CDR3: TGCGCCAGCAGCCAAGCCTCCGGGTCCGACGAGCAGTACTTC. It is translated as CASSQASGSDEQYF.